This T cell receptor (beta chain) was obtained from a study of blood T cells in healthy people across ages (dated by TCRdb to about 2015). About the study as a whole: In model experiments, template switching captured about one uniquely barcoded TCR beta cDNA molecule for every two T cells. To avoid experimental bias, donors of different ages were distributed randomly across sequencing lanes. Using the same blood draw, the study looked at two additional independent replicas of 1 million unique cDNA reads for two donors, one aged 18 to 30 and the other aged 80 or older. Four age groups were formed from the donors: young (average around 15 years), middle-aged (approximately 40), aged (approximately 60) and long-lived (82). Using deep sequencing normalized with unique cDNA molecular identifiers, the study measured how TCR beta repertoire diversity changes with age. What the authors observed across the whole study: Observed TCR beta diversity correlated strongly with the percentage of naive T cells measured by flow cytometry. Compared with the aged group, the long-lived group had more naive CD4+ T cells, fewer expanded clones and increased TCR diversity, a pattern suggesting age selection. Observed TCR beta diversity per million T cells fell roughly linearly with age, and a significant reduction was already apparent by age roughly 40. Estimates of total diversity from one million sequenced T cells were regarded as lower bounds and underestimates. Because profiling used bulk unsorted PBMCs, naive and antigen-experienced compartments could not be compared conclusively. Donor CMV infection status was unknown, potentially confounding age-related changes in expanded clonotypes.

Receptor amplification or capture employed 5' RACE. Sequencer: Illumina HiSeq 2500. A second PCR of about 6 to 11 cycles was performed with a sample-barcoded 5' primer and a J-beta primer mix. A unique molecular identifier was introduced onto each TCR beta cDNA molecule by a template-switch 5' adaptor carrying 12 random nucleotides. At least 3 million CDR3-containing paired-end reads were obtained from each sample. First-strand cDNA synthesis was performed from all RNA using the Mint cDNA synthesis kit, with priming by a TRBC-specific oligonucleotide. Following uracil-DNA glycosylase treatment, a first 18-cycle PCR with universal primers M1SS and BC2_uni_R was performed on all cDNA. In the original analysis: Normalization of each sample was performed by random selection of 1 million high-quality reads, each carrying a distinct molecular identifier. Instead of being binned into consensus sequences, reads that shared molecular identifiers were thrown out. MiTCR, with a Q25 quality threshold and the strictest error-elimination algorithm, was used for CDR3 identification, clonotype clustering and error correction. A nonparametric unseen species model with Euler transformation was used to estimate a lower bound on total TCR beta diversity. TCRdb reprocessing: public reads trimmed at Q25 with fastp, clones called with MiXCR, in-frame beta chains kept. Identical CDR3 protein sequences are pooled into one entry, listed with their most common genes and DNA. The V and J calls were not made by the authors but by TCRdb's processing. This sample gives around 800,000 distinct CDR3 sequences in total; around 45% of them show up just once. Jointly, the top ten make up approximately 20% of the sample.

Systemically healthy Caucasian individuals from Russia, approximately 39 in total and aged about 6 to 95 years, were included as donors. Each donor gave ten milliliters of peripheral blood, drawn into EDTA-treated Vacutainer tubes. PBMCs were isolated by Ficoll-Paque density-gradient centrifugation, with at least 7 million obtained per sample. Trizol reagent was used to extract total RNA from PBMCs, with at least 5.5 micrograms per sample. The percentages of naive CD45RAhigh/CD27high T cells were determined by flow cytometry on a PBMC aliquot from every donor. Note on this clonotype: Its antigen is still unknown. Base qualities are not at hand, and no much larger clone is one base apart.

Sequenced sample: blood. This clonotype was obtained from a man aged 55-75 years in good health.

The DNA reads as follows: TGTGCCAGCAGTCGAAAAGTACTAGGAGACAATGAGCAGTACTTC. This codes for CASSRKVLGDNEQYF. The sequence links TRBV12-3 or TRBV12-4 to TRBJ2-7; the best D guess is TRBD2, with 5 bases matching. Between the V and J ends, shortened by 5 bases and 7 bases respectively, the junction contains 21 bases. Spanning cysteine to phenylalanine, the CDR3 consists of 15 amino acids. Only the CDR3 region is kept as DNA, spanning 45 bases read in frame from base 1.